These 25 T cell receptor beta chains were all obtained from the same sample, sequenced in a study of blood T cell repertoires in COVID-19. Using immunoSEQ multiplex PCR, the repertoire was profiled, and TCRdb retains in-frame clones only, with some absent. Found here are over 450,000 clones, about 89% of them singletons; the top ten hold 7.5% to 9.5%. The source material was peripheral blood. These receptors all stem from a woman aged 45-65 years with COVID-19, enrolled during active disease.

This chain joins TRBV4-1 and TRBJ2-7; D remains ambiguous. This CDR3 contains 15 residues. Germline CDR1 reads MGHRA; CDR2 reads YSYEKL. V was trimmed by 0 bases and J by 3 bases, leaving 12 bases between them. CDR3 sequence: CASSQEIQAYYEQYF. CDR3 DNA: TGCGCCAGCAGCCAAGAGATCCAGGCGTACTACGAGCAGTACTTC.

This clone came up once. The chain couples TRBV5-1 to TRBJ2-2, with 7 bases aligning to TRBD1. V shed 1 base, J shed 7 bases, and the junction held 7 bases outside the gene matches. Germline V CDR1 and CDR2: SGHRS, YFSETQ. The CDR3 covers 15 residues. The CDR3 region has the DNA TGCGCCAGCAGCTTGAACGGGGACAGCCACGGGGAGCTGTTTTTT. Its protein product is CASSLNGDSHGELFF.

This clone was seen only once. The rearrangement joins TRBV6-1 to TRBJ2-7, with TRBD1 matching over 7 bases. There are 17 residues in the CDR3. In germline, CDR1 is MNHNS, CDR2 SASEGT. Trimming at V came to 1 base and at J to 1 base, leaving 10 bases not matched to a gene. The CDR3 spells CASSEGGWTGGSYEQYF. The CDR3 DNA reads as TGTGCCAGCAGTGAAGGGGGGTGGACAGGTGGTTCCTACGAGCAGTACTTC.

V and J are TRBV10-2 and TRBJ2-1; the D gene is possibly TRBD1 (5 bases). Trimming cost V 3 bases and J 6 bases, with 18 bases left between them. The CDR3 spans 16 residues. Germline CDR1 WSHSY, CDR2 SAAADI. CDR3 amino acids: CASSDYRRQTSNEQFF. The CDR3 DNA reads as TGCGCCAGCAGTGATTATAGGAGACAGACCAGCAATGAGCAGTTCTTC.

The chain uses TRBV6-5 and TRBJ1-2; 7 nucleotides line up with TRBD1. Trimming cost V 6 bases and J 7 bases; bases outside gene matches: 5. Germline V gives CDR1 MNHEY, CDR2 SVGAGI. The CDR3 totals 12 residues. The CDR3 bases are TGTGCCAGCAGCACAGGGGAGGCTGGCTACACCTTC. The encoded protein is CASSTGEAGYTF.

The chain combines TRBV5-1 with TRBJ1-6; 7 nucleotides match TRBD1. Per germline, CDR1 SGHRS and CDR2 YFSETQ. After removal of 2 bases from V and 6 bases from J, the junction contained 11 bases not matched to a gene. The CDR3 extends over 17 amino acids. Here the CDR3 reads CASSFAGGQFLNSPLHF. In DNA form, the CDR3 reads TGCGCCAGCAGCTTCGCCGGGGGACAGTTCCTTAATTCACCCCTCCACTTT.

The rearrangement uses TRBV2 and TRBJ1-2, with 8 bases fitting TRBD1. V lost 6 bases and J lost 6; bases outside the gene matches: 6. The CDR3 has 13 amino acids. Germline V CDR1 and CDR2: SNHLY, FYNNEI. CDR3 sequence reads: CASSMDRAHGYTF. The CDR3 coding sequence is TGTGCCAGCAGCATGGACAGGGCTCATGGCTACACCTTC.

This clone came up a few times. The V and J genes are TRBV6-6 and TRBJ1-1; D is undetermined. The germline CDR1 and CDR2 sequences are MNHNY and SVGAGI (reference sequence). V lost 5 bases, J lost 2 bases, and 6 bases lay in between. The CDR3 loop spans 12 amino acids. CDR3 DNA sequence: TGTGCCAGCAGTATCATCAACACTGAAGCTTTCTTT. It yields the protein CASSIINTEAFF.

CDR3 DNA: TGTGCCACCAGTGCACGGGCAGCTAGCGCCTACGAGCAGTACTTC. Encoded protein: CATSARAASAYEQYF. V gene TRBV24-1 combines with J gene TRBJ2-7; the D gene is possibly TRBD2 (6 bases). The V gene lost 5 bases and the J gene lost 2 bases, with 15 bases spanning the gap. There are 15 residues in the CDR3. Germline lookup yields CDR1 KGHDR and CDR2 SFDVKD.

V and J are TRBV19 and TRBJ2-3; TRBD2 aligns across 11 bases. The CDR3 extends over 19 amino acids. Germline V gene sequence: CDR1 LNHDA, CDR2 SQIVND (reference sequence). V was clipped by 1 base and J by 3 bases; unmatched bases: 12. Here the CDR3 reads CASSIGPPPSGGWTDTQYF. Here the CDR3 DNA reads TGTGCCAGTAGTATAGGCCCCCCGCCTAGCGGGGGGTGGACAGATACGCAGTATTTT.

The sample holds one count of this clone. This chain joins TRBV20-1 and TRBJ2-7, with 7 bases identical to TRBD1. The germline gives CDR1 DFQATT, CDR2 SNEGSKA (reference sequence). Trimming cost V 3 bases and J 2 bases; bases outside gene matches: 4. The length of the CDR3 is 13 residues. CDR3 nucleotides: TGCAGTGCTAGTAGGGACAGCCCCTACGAGCAGTACTTC. It translates to CSASRDSPYEQYF.

About this clone: The sample carries other DNA sequences with the same CDR3. The rearrangement joins TRBV12-3 or TRBV12-4 to TRBJ2-5, with D uncertain. This CDR3 region has 11 residues. V was cut by 3 bases and J by 5 bases, with 4 bases left in between. This CDR3 is CASSLRETQYF. The CDR3 DNA is TGTGCCAGCAGTTTGCGGGAGACCCAGTACTTC.

This chain connects TRBV4-1 to TRBJ2-7, with a tentative D call TRBD2 (6 bases). The germline V gene has CDR1 MGHRA and CDR2 YSYEKL. The CDR3 spans 15 residues. V lost 1 base, J lost 2 bases, and 12 bases lay in between. This CDR3 reads CASSQGAGAPYEQYF. CDR3 sequence (DNA): TGCGCCAGCAGCCAAGGAGCGGGCGCACCCTACGAGCAGTACTTC.

This clone occurred once. J is TRBJ2-2 and V is TRBV7-8; 11 nucleotides align to TRBD2. This CDR3 is 17 amino acids long. From germline, CDR1 is SGHVS and CDR2 FQNEAQ. V shed 0 bases, J shed 7 bases, and the junction held 7 bases outside the gene matches. In DNA, the CDR3 is TGTGCCAGCAGCTTAGCGAAGACTAGCGGGGTAATCGGGGAGCTGTTTTTT. It specifies CASSLAKTSGVIGELFF.

V usage is TRBV25-1 and J usage is TRBJ1-1; 11 bases match TRBD1. Trimming cost V 0 bases and J 4 bases; bases outside gene matches: 7. The germline V gene encodes CDR1 MGHDK and CDR2 SYGVNS. The CDR3 contains 17 residues. The CDR3 reads CASSEYRDRGGRTEAFF. CDR3 nucleotides: TGTGCCAGCAGTGAATATAGGGACAGGGGGGGTCGCACTGAAGCTTTCTTT. The entire variable domain, with the rest obtained from reference TRBV25-1 and TRBJ1-1, is as follows: EADIYQTPRYLVIGTGKKITLECSQTMGHDKMYWYQQDPGMELHLIHYSYGVNSTEKGDLSSESTVSRIRTEHFPLTLESARPSHTSQYLCASSEYRDRGGRTEAFFGQGTRLTVV.

The chain recombines TRBV2 with TRBJ2-7; 8 bases fit TRBD1. There are 16 residues in the CDR3. V dropped 2 bases and J dropped 1; count of bases not matched to a gene: 7. Germline V gives CDR1 SNHLY, CDR2 FYNNEI. CDR3 nucleotide sequence: TGTGCCAGCAGTGAATGGGGCAGGGGGCTTTCCTACGAGCAGTACTTC. It is translated as CASSEWGRGLSYEQYF.

The rearrangement uses TRBV11-3 and TRBJ2-1, with 8 positions matching TRBD1. The germline V gene has CDR1 SGHNT and CDR2 YENEEA. V trimming: 2 bases; J trimming: 4 bases; junction bases outside the gene matches: 4. The CDR3 sequence is 15 residues long. CDR3 coding DNA: TGTGCCAGCAGCTTACAGGGGGCCCCTTACAATGAGCAGTTCTTC. This codes for CASSLQGAPYNEQFF.

V is TRBV6-5 and J is TRBJ2-5; weak D call: TRBD2 (5 bases). In germline, CDR1 is MNHEY, CDR2 SVGAGI. V gave up 6 bases and J gave up 5 bases, with 10 bases separating them. CDR3 length: 12 residues. CDR3 nucleotides: TGTGCCAGCAGCCTATGGAGGGAGACCCAGTACTTC. This codes for CASSLWRETQYF.

V is TRBV10-3 and J is TRBJ1-5; 11 bases agree with TRBD1. The V segment lost 3 bases and the J segment 11 bases; nucleotides outside the gene matches: 9. Germline V gene data show CDR1 as ENHRY and CDR2 as SYGVKD. This CDR3 has 15 residues. The CDR3 DNA follows: TGTGCCATCAGTGACTGGGACAGGGGGTATCGGGCCCAGCATTTT. Amino acids: CAISDWDRGYRAQHF.

The gene calls are TRBV9 and TRBJ2-1, with TRBD1 matching 11 bases. Germline values: CDR1 SGDLS, CDR2 YYNGEE. V lost 4 bases and J lost 7; bases outside the gene matches: 13. CDR3 length: 17 residues. The chain's CDR3 is CASSLPRGTGGPNEQFF. The CDR3 coding sequence is TGTGCCAGCAGCCTCCCGAGAGGGACAGGGGGTCCGAATGAGCAGTTCTTC.

The J gene is TRBJ2-5, the V gene TRBV28, with TRBD1 matching over 7 bases. V was pared by 4 bases and J by 1 base, with 6 bases of the junction left unmatched. CDR1 and CDR2 from the germline V gene are MDHEN and SYDVKM. CDR3 length equals 15 residues. CDR3 amino acids: CASSSPGTAQETQYF. The DNA of the CDR3 is TGTGCCAGCAGTTCCCCCGGGACAGCCCAAGAGACCCAGTACTTC.

The chain joins TRBV6-5 to TRBJ2-2; TRBD2 matches 7 bases. Germline V CDR1 and CDR2: MNHEY, SVGAGI. With V trimmed by 8 bases and J by 10 bases, 10 bases remained unmatched. This CDR3 has 13 residues. CDR3 nucleotides: TGTGCCAGCTGGAGGGGAGGGGAGGAGGAGCTGTTTTTT. This codes for CASWRGGEEELFF.

The genes are TRBV30 and TRBJ2-2; D not certain. This CDR3 region has 13 residues. The germline gives CDR1 GTSNPN, CDR2 SVGIG (reference sequence). V was pared by 2 bases and J by 6 bases, with 10 bases between. Written as DNA, the CDR3 is TGTGCCTGGAGTCCCCGGAGAGCCGGGGAGCTGTTTTTT. It yields the protein CAWSPRRAGELFF.

The gene calls are TRBV7-6 and TRBJ1-1; possibly TRBD1 for D (5 bases). The CDR3 totals 15 residues. Looked up from germline, CDR1 is SGHVS and CDR2 is FNYEAQ. V was clipped by 3 bases and J by 3 bases, with 14 bases between them. The CDR3 loop reads CASSLMGTGDTEAFF. In nucleotides, the CDR3 is TGTGCCAGCAGCTTGATGGGGACGGGAGACACTGAAGCTTTCTTT.

The chain recombines TRBV13 with TRBJ1-1; tentatively, D is TRBD1 (5 bases). The V gene lost 3 bases and the J gene lost 5 bases, with 13 bases spanning the gap. There are 14 residues in the CDR3. The germline CDR1 and CDR2 sequences are PRHDT and FYEKMQ (reference sequence). The CDR3 nucleotides are TGTGCCAGCAGCTTGCGCAGGGTCTCGACTGAAGCTTTCTTT. It specifies CASSLRRVSTEAFF.